This T cell receptor beta chain was observed in a study of blood T cells in healthy people across ages. This clonotype was recorded many times. Using a J-beta primer mix together with a sample-barcoded 5' primer, a second PCR was run for about 6 to 12 cycles. TCRdb re-derived calls from the 5' RACE reads in MiXCR, one entry per CDR3 protein. The profile shows roughly 2 million distinct CDR3 sequences, roughly 50% of them singletons. The CDR3 sequence is 14 residues long. CDR1 is SGHTA and CDR2 is FQGNSA in the germline V gene. Trimming cost V 5 bases and J 0 bases; bases outside gene matches: 3. The origin of this receptor is a woman in her forties in good health. What was sequenced was blood. This chain uses TRBV7-2 with TRBJ2-5, with 7 bases matching TRBD1. The CDR3 DNA is TGTGCCAGCAGCCGGGACAGCTACCAAGAGACCCAGTACTTC. Translating it yields CASSRDSYQETQYF.